A single sample gave rise to the 5 T cell receptor beta chains below, sequenced in a study of blood T cell repertoires in COVID-19. Libraries were prepared by immunoSEQ multiplex PCR; TCRdb keeps only in-frame clonotypes and omits some of them. This sample has around 300,000 clones, with approximately 88% found just once. The sequenced sample consisted of peripheral blood. These receptors all stem from a middle-aged woman who had recovered from COVID-19.

There are many counts of this clone. Other DNA sequences in this sample translate to the same CDR3. The chain couples TRBV27 to TRBJ2-7; 9 nucleotides agree with TRBD1. The ends lost 5 bases at V and 2 bases at J; junction bases unmatched: 4. Germline assignment: CDR1 MNHEY and CDR2 SMNVEV (reference sequence). The CDR3 is made up of 14 amino acids. The CDR3 DNA follows: TGTGCCAGCAGTAATCGACAGGGGGCCTACGAGCAGTACTTC. This sequence encodes CASSNRQGAYEQYF.

This clone was detected only a few times. V is TRBV6-1 and J is TRBJ1-5; 8 nucleotides agree with TRBD1. The CDR3 runs 15 residues. The trim removed 2 bases at V and 3 bases at J, leaving 3 bases unmatched. Germline V gene sequence: CDR1 MNHNS, CDR2 SASEGT. The DNA for the CDR3 is TGTGCCAGCAGTGAACTGGACAGGGCCAATCAGCCCCAGCATTTT. Protein product: CASSELDRANQPQHF.

The gene calls are TRBV7-9 and TRBJ1-1; unclear D gene. The CDR3 is made up of 15 amino acids. Germline V CDR1 and CDR2: SEHNR, FQNEAQ (reference sequence). V lost 4 bases to trimming and J lost 5 bases, with 17 bases between them. The CDR3, as DNA: TGTGCCAGCAGCTCGAGGGCAGGCGCTCCTACTGAAGCTTTCTTT. It translates to CASSSRAGAPTEAFF.

The rearrangement links TRBV5-4 to TRBJ2-6; D gene unclear. Trimming removed 5 bases from V and 0 bases from J, with 9 bases in between. CDR1 SGHNT and CDR2 YYREEE come from the germline V gene (reference sequence). The length of the CDR3 is 15 residues. CDR3 loop: CASSPPGSGANVLTF. The CDR3 bases are TGTGCCAGCAGTCCCCCCGGCTCTGGGGCCAACGTCCTGACTTTC.

The chain uses TRBV29-1 and TRBJ2-3, with 11 bases fitting TRBD2. CDR3 length equals 14 residues. Per germline, CDR1 SQVTM and CDR2 ANQGSEA. Trimming removed 4 bases from V and 4 bases from J; junction bases left unmatched: 4. CDR3 bases: TGCAGCGTTGTAGCGGGAGGGCCTCCAGATACGCAGTATTTT. The encoded protein is CSVVAGGPPDTQYF.